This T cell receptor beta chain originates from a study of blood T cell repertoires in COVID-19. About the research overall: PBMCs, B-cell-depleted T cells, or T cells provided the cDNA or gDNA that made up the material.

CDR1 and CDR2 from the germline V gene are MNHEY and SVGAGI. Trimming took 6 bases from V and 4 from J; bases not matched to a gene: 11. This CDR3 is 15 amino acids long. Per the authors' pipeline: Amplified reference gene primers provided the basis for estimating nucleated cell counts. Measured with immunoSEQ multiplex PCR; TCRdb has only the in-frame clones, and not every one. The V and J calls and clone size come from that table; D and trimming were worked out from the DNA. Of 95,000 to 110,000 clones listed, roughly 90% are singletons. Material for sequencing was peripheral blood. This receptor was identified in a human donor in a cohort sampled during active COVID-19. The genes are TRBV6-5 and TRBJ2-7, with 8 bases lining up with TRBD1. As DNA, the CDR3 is TGTGCCAGCAGACCGCCGGGACAGGATGAATACGAGCAGTACTTC. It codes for CASRPPGQDEYEQYF.